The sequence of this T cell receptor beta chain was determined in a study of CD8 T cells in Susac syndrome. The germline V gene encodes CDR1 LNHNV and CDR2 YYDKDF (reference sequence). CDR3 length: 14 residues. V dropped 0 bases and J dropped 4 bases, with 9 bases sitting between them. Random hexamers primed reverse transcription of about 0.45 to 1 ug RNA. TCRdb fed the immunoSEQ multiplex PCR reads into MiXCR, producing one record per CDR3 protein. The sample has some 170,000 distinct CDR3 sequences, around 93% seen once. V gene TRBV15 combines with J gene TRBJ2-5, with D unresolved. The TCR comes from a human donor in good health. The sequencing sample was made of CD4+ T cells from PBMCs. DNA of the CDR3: TGTGCCACCAGCAGAGAAAGAGCTATAGAGACCCAGTACTTC. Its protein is CATSRERAIETQYF.